The 4 T cell receptor beta chains below were found in one sample sequenced in a study of T cells in Graves' hyperthyroidism and ophthalmopathy. Amplification targeted TCR beta CDR3 regions from RNA transcripts. Researchers ran a first-round RT-PCR on the TCR CDR3 using the HTBI primer set. Using its own MiXCR run on the multiplex PCR reads, TCRdb lists one record per CDR3 protein. This sample has 330,000 or so distinct CDR3 sequences, with about a sixth found just once. Sequencing was carried out using blood. The source of these receptors is a woman aged 40 to 49 with Graves' ophthalmopathy.

The genes are TRBV19 and TRBJ1-2; D call uncertain. CDR1 is LNHDA, CDR2 SQIVND, per germline (reference sequence). This CDR3 region has 14 residues. Trimming took off 3 bases at V and 9 bases at J, with 17 bases between the two ends. CDR3 nucleotides: TGTGCCAGTAGTATCCCCAACCAGGAGAGGAGCTACACCTTC. Amino acids: CASSIPNQERSYTF.

In its sample, this clonotype was seen many times. J is TRBJ2-7 and V is TRBV12-3 or TRBV12-4; D possibly matches TRBD1 or TRBD2 (5 bases each). V lost 1 base and J lost 5, with 15 bases in between. The CDR3 runs to 15 residues. The DNA of the CDR3 is TGTGCCAGCAGTTTAGGGGGGAAAGTATCACACGAGCAGTACTTC. Translated, it gives CASSLGGKVSHEQYF.

This clonotype showed up many times. This chain links TRBV28 with TRBJ2-5, with unresolved D. Trimming removed 5 bases from V and 5 bases from J, with 15 bases in between. The V gene's germline CDR1 is MDHEN and CDR2 SYDVKM. The CDR3 loop spans 14 amino acids. CDR3 sequence: CASSPLNNVETQYF. The DNA of the CDR3 is TGTGCCAGCAGTCCCCTTAATAACGTGGAGACCCAGTACTTC.

This clonotype was seen at least ten times. The chain joins TRBV7-9 to TRBJ2-7; the D call may be TRBD1 or TRBD2 (5 bases each). V lost 1 base and J 4 bases, leaving 14 bases between the germline ends. The CDR3 contains 15 residues. Germline values: CDR1 SEHNR, CDR2 FQNEAQ (reference sequence). The DNA of the CDR3 is TGTGCCAGCAGCTTAGTTGCAGGGACCCGGTACGAGCAGTACTTC. This codes for CASSLVAGTRYEQYF.